This is a list of T cell receptor beta chains from one sample in a study of OX40 agonist ivuxolimab in advanced cancers. The assay was immunoSEQ multiplex PCR, and TCRdb's table has in-frame clones only and misses some. The profile covers 35,000 to 45,000 clones, with 85% to 90% appearing a single time and around 4.6% taken by the ten largest. The source was CD4+ or CD8+ T cells sorted from blood, collected in a trial of the OX40 agonist ivuxolimab. Source of these receptors: an adult with an advanced solid tumor such as melanoma, head and neck, liver or kidney cancer. Each CDR3 is given with its conserved first and last residue. D genes are given only for firm matches. The size field is filled for only some rows; it gives once, few, many or a size class.

j_gene	d_gene	abundance	v_gene	CDR3nt	CDR3aa
TRBJ2-4	TRBD1	-	TRBV19	TGTGCCAGTAGTATCGGGGGACAGGGAAGGATTCAGTACTTC	CASSIGGQGRIQYF
TRBJ1-4	-	-	TRBV5-4	TGTGCCAGCAGCTTGGATCGGGGAACTAATGAAAAACTGTTTTTT	CASSLDRGTNEKLFF
TRBJ2-7	-	-	TRBV5-6	TGTGCCAGCAGCTTGTACACCTCAGCGAGGTACAGCGAGCAGTACTTC	CASSLYTSARYSEQYF
TRBJ1-2	TRBD1	-	TRBV13	TGTGCCAGCAGCAGACAGGGCGTCCGCTATGGCTACACCTTC	CASSRQGVRYGYTF
TRBJ2-1	TRBD2	-	TRBV11-2	TGTGCCAGCAGCTTTGATCTAGCGGGGTACAATGAGCAGTTCTTC	CASSFDLAGYNEQFF
TRBJ1-2	-	-	TRBV7-2	TGTGCCAGCAGCCTGACAGCTAACTATGGCTACACCTTC	CASSLTANYGYTF
TRBJ2-7	-	-	TRBV25-1	TGTGCCAGCAGTGAATCGCCTGGGACCTACGAGCAGTACTTC	CASSESPGTYEQYF
TRBJ1-2	-	-	TRBV28	TGTGCCAGCAGTTCCCCGGGGGTGCGTTGGGAGAGTGGCTACACCTTC	CASSSPGVRWESGYTF
TRBJ1-2	-	-	TRBV7-2	TGTGCCAGCAGCCAAAATAAGGGGAATAACTATGGCTACACCTTC	CASSQNKGNNYGYTF
TRBJ2-7	-	-	TRBV5-4	TGTGCCAGCAGCCCTATGGGACAATCCTACGAGCAGTACTTC	CASSPMGQSYEQYF
TRBJ1-2	-	-	TRBV11-1	TGTGCCAGCAGCGGCGATGAGGGACGACGTTATGGCTACACCTTC	CASSGDEGRRYGYTF
TRBJ2-3	-	-	TRBV7-5	TGTGCCAGAAGCTTACTTCGGACGGAAGCAGCAGATACGCAGTATTTT	CARSLLRTEAADTQYF
TRBJ1-2	TRBD1	-	TRBV6-5	TGTGCCAGCAGTTTGACAGGGTACTATGGCTACACCTTC	CASSLTGYYGYTF
TRBJ2-5	-	-	TRBV7-2	TGTGCCAGCAGCTTAAGGCCGGGAGAACAAGAGACCCAGTACTTC	CASSLRPGEQETQYF
TRBJ1-6	-	-	TRBV6-6	TGTGCCAGCAGACCACAGGATTCACCCCTCCACTTT	CASRPQDSPLHF
TRBJ1-6	TRBD1	-	TRBV5-1	TGCGCCAGCAGCTTGGGGACAGGTTATAATTCACCCCTCCACTTT	CASSLGTGYNSPLHF
TRBJ2-7	-	-	TRBV7-2	TGTGCCAGCAGCTTAGCAGTCCCACCGTACGAGCAGTACTTC	CASSLAVPPYEQYF
TRBJ2-1	TRBD2	once	TRBV30	TGTGCCTGGAGTGTTAGCGGGAGGGCCGGGTGGAGGTTCTTC	CAWSVSGRAGWRFF
TRBJ2-3	-	-	TRBV7-2	TGTGCCAGCAGCAGATCGGCAGTCGCAGATACGCAGTATTTT	CASSRSAVADTQYF
TRBJ2-7	-	-	TRBV6-1	TGTGCCAGCAGTGGAAATGAGGAGCAGTACTTC	CASSGNEEQYF
TRBJ2-3	-	-	TRBV6-5	TGTGCCAGCAGTTACTCCTTTACAGATACGCAGTATTTT	CASSYSFTDTQYF
TRBJ2-1	TRBD2	-	TRBV7-9	TGTGCCAGCAGGTCAGCGAGGACTAGCTTAGATGAGCAGTTCTTC	CASRSARTSLDEQFF
TRBJ2-1	-	-	TRBV7-2	TGTGCCAGCAGCTCCCAGGGGGGTGAGCAGTTCTTC	CASSSQGGEQFF
TRBJ1-1	-	-	TRBV6-5	TGTGCCAGCAGACGTAACAGGGTTAACACTGAAGCTTTCTTT	CASRRNRVNTEAFF
TRBJ1-2	TRBD1	once	TRBV6-1	TGTGCCAGCTCCTTGGACAGGGACCGTGGCTACACCTTC	CASSLDRDRGYTF
TRBJ2-5	-	-	TRBV4-1	TGCGCCAGCAGCCAAGATCCCAGGGGAGAGACCCAGTACTTC	CASSQDPRGETQYF
TRBJ2-7	TRBD1	-	TRBV5-6	TGTGCCAGCAGCCCCTCATGGGGACAGGGGAACGAGCAGTACTTC	CASSPSWGQGNEQYF
TRBJ1-1	-	-	TRBV6-5	TGTGCCAGCAGTTACTCGAAAGGGGCCACTGAAGCTTTCTTT	CASSYSKGATEAFF
TRBJ1-2	-	-	TRBV29-1	TGCAGCGTTGCCGCCTGGGGGGAGGGCTATGGCTACACCTTC	CSVAAWGEGYGYTF
TRBJ1-4	-	-	TRBV27	TGTGCCAGCAGCCCGGCGACGGCAACTAATGAAAAACTGTTTTTT	CASSPATATNEKLFF
TRBJ2-3	-	-	TRBV7-2	TGTGCCAGCAGCACCAGATCAGGCGCAGATACGCAGTATTTT	CASSTRSGADTQYF
TRBJ2-5	-	-	TRBV6-5	TGTGCCAGCAGGTACGGAACCCAAGAGACCCAGTACTTC	CASRYGTQETQYF
TRBJ2-2	-	-	TRBV28	TGTGCCAGCAGTTTAGTTCAGGGGCACGACGGGGAGCTGTTTTTT	CASSLVQGHDGELFF
TRBJ1-1	-	-	TRBV14	TGTGCCAGCAGCCCCGGAGGACTACGAATGAACACTGAAGCTTTCTTT	CASSPGGLRMNTEAFF
TRBJ1-2	-	-	TRBV2	TGTGCCAGCAGTGCGGTATCGGGCGGTGGGAAGGGCATCTATGGCTACACCTTC	CASSAVSGGGKGIYGYTF
TRBJ2-5	-	once	TRBV10-3	TGTGCCATCAGTGAGGGCTTCGGTCCCGAGACCCAGTACTTC	CAISEGFGPETQYF